These 19 T cell receptor beta chains share one sample of origin, sequenced in a study of quantifying T cell responses using KT2 cells. Looking at the study overall: Reverse transcription used primers in the TCR alpha and beta constant regions.

Each cDNA got a UMI-containing oligo ligated at its 3' end. First-round PCR used around 4 cycles and beta primers RC1.1 and RC1.2 covering TRBC1 and TRBC2. TCRdb recomputed calls from the UMI-ligation and nested PCR reads with MiXCR, one row per CDR3 protein. The data contain 25,000 to 35,000 distinct CDR3 sequences, 7.3% of them singletons. The sequenced material came from PBMCs spiked with cells of the T cell clone KT2. These receptors originate from a human donor.

This clonotype was seen a few times. The chain is built from TRBV20-1 and TRBJ2-3; D is tentatively TRBD1 or TRBD2 (5 bases each). With 1 base removed from V and 0 bases from J, the gap between germline ends came to 14 bases. CDR3 size: 16 residues. Germline loops: CDR1 DFQATT, CDR2 SNEGSKA (reference sequence). This CDR3 is CSARALIWGSTDTQYF. CDR3 coding DNA: TGCAGTGCTAGAGCCCTAATCTGGGGGAGCACAGATACGCAGTATTTT.

This clonotype came up many times. The chain employs TRBV11-2 and TRBJ2-5; D tentatively reads TRBD1 or TRBD2 (5 bases each). CDR3 size: 15 residues. Germline V gives CDR1 SGHAT, CDR2 FQNNGV. V lost 5 bases, J lost 0 bases, and 13 bases lay in between. CDR3 nucleotide sequence: TGTGCCAGCAGCCCGGGACGAGGCAACCAAGAGACCCAGTACTTC. Translated, it gives CASSPGRGNQETQYF.

This clonotype was observed many times. The V gene is TRBV3-1, the J gene TRBJ1-1; D unclear. Germline CDR1 LGHDT, CDR2 YNNKEL (reference sequence). Trimming took 2 bases from V and 1 from J, leaving 5 bases between them. The CDR3 contains 13 residues. The CDR3 sequence is CASSQSPNTEAFF. DNA for the CDR3: TGTGCCAGCAGCCAAAGCCCGAACACTGAAGCTTTCTTT. Combining the CDR3 with reference TRBV3-1 and TRBJ1-1 gives the whole variable domain DTAVSQTPKYLVTQMGNDKSIKCEQNLGHDTMYWYKQDSKKFLKIMFSYNNKELIINETVPNRFSPKSPDKAHLNLHINSLELGDSAVYFCASSQSPNTEAFFGQGTRLTVV.

This clonotype was counted a few times. This chain connects TRBV6-6 to TRBJ2-2, with TRBD1 identical over 7 bases. Germline CDR1 MNHNY, CDR2 SVGAGI (reference sequence). CDR3 length: 16 residues. V trimming: 6 bases; J trimming: 1 base; junction bases outside the gene matches: 8. In DNA form, the CDR3 reads TGTGCCAGCAGAACTTGGACAGGCCAGAACACCGGGGAGCTGTTTTTT. Amino acid sequence: CASRTWTGQNTGELFF.

This clonotype was observed a few times. V and J are TRBV6-1 and TRBJ2-3, with TRBD1 matching 8 bases. V dropped 5 bases and J dropped 13; count of bases not matched to a gene: 8. CDR3 length equals 12 residues. The germline CDR1 and CDR2 sequences are MNHNS and SASEGT. The CDR3 nucleotides read TGTGCCAGCAGTATCGCCGGGACAGGAGAGTATTTT. Its protein is CASSIAGTGEYF.

This clonotype was seen at least ten times. The chain recombines TRBV7-8 with TRBJ1-1; TRBD1 matches at 7 bases. This CDR3 is 17 amino acids long. The junction had 13 bases not matched to a gene; V was cut back by 5 bases and J by 1 base. Germline V CDR1 and CDR2: SGHVS, FQNEAQ. Here the CDR3 DNA reads TGTGCCAGCAGCCTATACAGGGGCTCAAGACGGAACACTGAAGCTTTCTTT. This encodes CASSLYRGSRRNTEAFF.

Remarks on this clonotype: Lacking the conserved final phenylalanine or tryptophan, this CDR3 likely reflects a read error. No DNA is shown, since the ends of the CDR3 on it are uncertain; the CDR3 is the one TCRdb lists. The CDR3 here is CASSQKKDRE. The J gene is TRBJ2-3, the V gene TRBV3-2; the table's D call, TRBD1, has no DNA check behind it. TRBV3-2 is noted as a pseudogene. The CDR3 has 10 amino acids, counting both end residues.

V gene TRBV9 combines with J gene TRBJ2-2, with 7 bases aligning to TRBD2. The CDR3 is 16 residues long. The trim removed 0 bases at V and 3 bases at J, leaving 5 bases unmatched. The germline gives CDR1 SGDLS, CDR2 YYNGEE. CDR3 sequence (DNA): TGTGCCAGCAGCGTAGAGGCTAGCGGCGACACCGGGGAGCTGTTTTTT. Protein: CASSVEASGDTGELFF. Looking up the rest from reference TRBV9 and TRBJ2-2 gives the full variable domain: DSGVTQTPKHLITATGQRVTLRCSPRSGDLSVYWYQQSLDQGLQFLIQYYNGEERAKGNILERFSAQQFPDLHSELNLSSLELGDSALYFCASSVEASGDTGELFFGEGSRLTVL.

This clonotype was recorded many times. The rearrangement joins TRBV6-6 to TRBJ1-1, with D unclear. V was clipped by 5 bases and J by 3 bases, with 10 bases between them. The CDR3 contains 13 residues. Looked up from germline, CDR1 is MNHNY and CDR2 is SVGAGI (reference sequence). CDR3 protein: CASSQHSDTEAFF. The CDR3 coding sequence is TGTGCCAGCAGTCAACACAGCGACACTGAAGCTTTCTTT.

This clonotype was counted between two and nine times. The chain employs TRBV4-1 and TRBJ1-3, with D hard to call. The ends were cut back, 4 bases at V and 4 bases at J, with 20 bases in the middle. Germline V lookup: CDR1 MGHRA, CDR2 YSYEKL. This CDR3 is 17 amino acids long. The CDR3 coding sequence is TGCGCCAGCAGCCTTCGAGGACGGACCGATTGGGGAAACACCATATATTTT. Amino acid sequence: CASSLRGRTDWGNTIYF.

The chain uses TRBV24-1 and TRBJ2-1; TRBD1 matches 7 bases. V shed 1 base, J shed 5 bases, and the junction held 4 bases outside the gene matches. The CDR3 has 15 amino acids. Looked up from germline, CDR1 is KGHDR and CDR2 is SFDVKD. The CDR3 protein is CATSDLGTANNEQFF. CDR3 nucleotide sequence: TGTGCCACCAGTGATTTAGGGACAGCCAACAATGAGCAGTTCTTC.

This clonotype was seen many times. The chain uses TRBV6-5 and TRBJ1-2, with D unresolved. V was pared by 2 bases and J by 8 bases, with 12 bases between. Germline CDR1 MNHEY, CDR2 SVGAGI. This CDR3 spans 13 amino acids. The CDR3 region is CASSYVVTGGYTF. CDR3 in DNA: TGTGCCAGCAGTTACGTGGTAACGGGGGGCTACACCTTC.

This clonotype was recorded a few times. The chain carries TRBV11-2 and TRBJ2-5; 7 bases map to TRBD2. CDR3 length: 15 residues. The germline V gene encodes CDR1 SGHAT and CDR2 FQNNGV. The V gene end was trimmed by 4 bases and the J gene end by 0 bases; junction bases not matched to a gene: 5. The CDR3 DNA is TGTGCCAGCAGCTCCCTAGCGGTGTACCAAGAGACCCAGTACTTC. Encoded protein: CASSSLAVYQETQYF.

This clonotype occurred many times. CDR3 sequence reads: CASSDSPGQATDTQYF. The CDR3 DNA reads TGTGCCAGCAGTGATTCACCGGGACAGGCCACAGATACGCAGTATTTT. V usage is TRBV6-4 and J usage is TRBJ2-3, with 8 bases fitting TRBD1. There are 16 residues in the CDR3. V was clipped by 3 bases and J by 2 bases; unmatched bases: 7. The germline CDR1 and CDR2 sequences are MRHNA and SNTAGT.

This clonotype has a handful of counts. The chain links TRBV6-5 to TRBJ2-3, with a tentative D call TRBD2 (5 bases). The CDR3 runs 16 residues. Germline V CDR1 and CDR2: MNHEY, SVGAGI. Trimming stripped 5 bases from V and 1 base from J, with 16 bases between. This CDR3 reads CASSRGPLGGTDTQYF. CDR3 in DNA: TGTGCCAGCAGTCGAGGCCCCCTCGGGGGCACAGATACGCAGTATTTT.

This clonotype was seen at least ten times. V and J are TRBV11-3 and TRBJ2-1; no reliable D call. This CDR3 is 14 amino acids long. V gave up 10 bases and J gave up 5 bases, with 18 bases separating them. The germline CDR1 and CDR2 sequences are SGHNT and YENEEA. The CDR3: CATSVPPGHNEQFF. CDR3 nucleotide sequence: TGTGCCACCTCCGTACCCCCCGGCCACAATGAGCAGTTCTTC.

A note on this clonotype: A read error may account for a junction end that differs from germline. The CDR3 nucleotides are TGTGCCAGCAGTGAAGGGAGCGGAGGGGGCAACTATGGCCACACCTTC. Its protein product is CASSEGSGGGNYGHTF. V and J are TRBV6-1 and TRBJ1-2; 7 bases agree with TRBD1. The CDR3 totals 16 residues. In germline, CDR1 is MNHNS, CDR2 SASEGT.

This clonotype was detected a few times. V usage is TRBV12-3 or TRBV12-4 and J usage is TRBJ2-3; 13 bases match TRBD2. V lost 6 bases to trimming and J lost 1 base; unmatched junction nucleotides: 22. The CDR3 is 22 amino acids. The CDR3 sequence: CASRHVTRGLAGVGGGTDTQYF. The DNA of the CDR3 is TGTGCCAGCAGACATGTGACCCGCGGACTAGCGGGAGTAGGAGGGGGCACAGATACGCAGTATTTT.

The J gene is TRBJ1-1, the V gene TRBV7-9; D possibly corresponds to TRBD1 (5 bases). Germline V CDR1 and CDR2: SEHNR, FQNEAQ (reference sequence). Trimming took 1 base from V and 10 from J, leaving 10 bases between them. This CDR3 spans 12 amino acids. CDR3 region: CASSLEAGLAFF. The DNA for the CDR3 is TGTGCCAGCAGCTTAGAGGCGGGACTAGCTTTCTTT.